Below are 10 T cell receptor beta chains sequenced from a single sample in a study of CD8 T cells in ankylosing spondylitis. Their antigen targets remain unknown. TCRdb reprocessed the 5' RACE reads via MiXCR and lists one record per CDR3 protein. The table lists approximately 500,000 distinct CDR3 sequences, about 12% of them singletons. Points from the study as a whole: Ankylosing spondylitis blood appeared to be characterized by a TCR beta motif of roughly eight highly homologous variants.

Sequences were obtained from blood, either unsorted or a sorted T cell fraction (not recorded which). The source is a male donor with ankylosing spondylitis.

The chain combines TRBV5-1 with TRBJ1-1, with no clear D. Germline CDR1 is SGHRS and CDR2 is YFSETQ. CDR3 length: 12 amino acids. Trimming cost V 0 bases and J 7 bases, with 7 bases left between them. As DNA, the CDR3 is TGCGCCAGCAGCTTGGTGGTGGGTGAAGCTTTCTTT. Encoded protein: CASSLVVGEAFF. Full variable domain (outside the CDR3, taken from reference TRBV5-1 and TRBJ1-1): KAGVTQTPRYLIKTRGQQVTLSCSPISGHRSVSWYQQTPGQGLQFLFEYFSETQRNKGNFPGRFSGRQFSNSRSEMNVSTLELGDSALYLCASSLVVGEAFFGQGTRLTVV.

The chain is built from TRBV24-1 and TRBJ2-1; 8 bases map to TRBD2. Germline trimming cut 12 bases from V and 4 bases from J; bases unmatched to any gene: 4. Germline CDR1 KGHDR, CDR2 SFDVKD. This CDR3 has 12 amino acids. The CDR3 protein is CASGTSYNEQFF. CDR3 bases: TGTGCCTCCGGGACTAGTTACAATGAGCAGTTCTTC.

The rearrangement uses TRBV7-8 and TRBJ2-3; no firm D call. Trimming removed 6 bases from V and 0 bases from J, with 13 bases in between. The CDR3 length is 15 residues. CDR1 SGHVS and CDR2 FQNEAQ come from the germline V gene. CDR3 in DNA: TGTGCCAGCAGGTCCGGCACCGGGAGCACAGATACGCAGTATTTT. The encoded protein is CASRSGTGSTDTQYF.

The table lists this clonotype with many counts. The rearrangement uses TRBV5-1 and TRBJ2-2; 8 bases align to TRBD1. CDR1 SGHRS and CDR2 YFSETQ come from the germline V gene. The V gene end was trimmed by 2 bases and the J gene end by 0 bases; junction bases not matched to a gene: 3. The CDR3 length is 16 residues. The CDR3 region has the DNA TGCGCCAGCAGCTTAAGGACAGGGTCGAACACCGGGGAGCTGTTTTTT. Its translation is CASSLRTGSNTGELFF.

On this clonotype itself: No conserved phenylalanine or tryptophan ends this CDR3, so it is likely a read error. The J gene is TRBJ2-1, the V gene TRBV11-2; 15 nucleotides match TRBD2. The CDR3 consists of 15 residues. Germline loops: CDR1 SGHAT, CDR2 FQNNGV. V was pared by 6 bases and J by 4 bases, with 1 base of the junction left unmatched. CDR3 DNA sequence: TGTGCCAGCAGAGGACTAGCGGGAGGGTACAATGAGCAGTTCTTA. Encoded protein: CASRGLAGGYNEQFL.

The rearrangement joins TRBV6-1 to TRBJ2-1; D tentatively reads TRBD1 or TRBD2 (6 bases each). In germline, CDR1 is MNHNS, CDR2 SASEGT. The CDR3 consists of 15 residues. V lost 5 bases to trimming and J lost 8 bases, with 19 bases between them. The CDR3 loop reads CASSPMGGMGDEQFF. The CDR3 nucleotides read TGTGCCAGCAGTCCTATGGGGGGCATGGGAGATGAGCAGTTCTTC.

This clonotype occurred a few times. The chain has TRBV15 and TRBJ2-1, with TRBD2 identical over 11 bases. V shed 4 bases and J 7 bases; nucleotides not matched to a gene: 6. The CDR3 sequence is 15 residues long. Germline V lookup: CDR1 LNHNV, CDR2 YYDKDF (reference sequence). In nucleotides, the CDR3 is TGTGCCACCAGCACAGGACTAGCGGGCGGGAATGAGCAGTTCTTC. It yields the protein CATSTGLAGGNEQFF.

This clonotype turned up a few times. The chain combines TRBV15 with TRBJ2-1; TRBD2 aligns across 12 bases. Trimming took 3 bases from V and 2 from J; bases not matched to a gene: 5. The length of the CDR3 is 17 residues. Germline V gene sequence: CDR1 LNHNV, CDR2 YYDKDF (reference sequence). The CDR3, as DNA: TGTGCCACCAGCAGGGGTGGACTAGCGGGAACCTACAATGAGCAGTTCTTC. Translation: CATSRGGLAGTYNEQFF.

In its sample, this clonotype was seen a few times. V usage is TRBV5-1 and J usage is TRBJ2-1; D is unresolved. The germline V gene has CDR1 SGHRS and CDR2 YFSETQ. Trimming stripped 4 bases from V and 7 bases from J, with 15 bases between. CDR3 length: 14 amino acids. CDR3 sequence (DNA): TGCGCCAGCAGCCCGGGCCAGAATGGGAATGAGCAGTTCTTC. It translates to CASSPGQNGNEQFF.

This clonotype was seen repeatedly, ten times or more. This chain uses TRBV7-9 with TRBJ2-1; D is ambiguous. With 4 bases removed from V and 13 bases from J, the gap between germline ends came to 11 bases. Germline CDR1 SEHNR, CDR2 FQNEAQ (reference sequence). The length of the CDR3 is 11 residues. CDR3 nucleotide sequence: TGTGCCAGCAGCTCGTCCGGGCCACAGTTCTTC. As protein: CASSSSGPQFF.